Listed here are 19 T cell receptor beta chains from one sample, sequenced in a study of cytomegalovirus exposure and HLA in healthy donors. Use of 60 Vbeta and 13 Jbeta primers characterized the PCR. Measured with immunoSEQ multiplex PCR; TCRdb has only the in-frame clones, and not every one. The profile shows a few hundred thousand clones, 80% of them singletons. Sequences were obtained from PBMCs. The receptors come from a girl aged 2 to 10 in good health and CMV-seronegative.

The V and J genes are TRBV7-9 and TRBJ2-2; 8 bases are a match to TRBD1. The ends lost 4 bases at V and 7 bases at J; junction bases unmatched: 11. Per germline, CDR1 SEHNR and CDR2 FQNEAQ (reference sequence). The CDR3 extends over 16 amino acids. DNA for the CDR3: TGTGCCAGCAGCTCCCAACGGGGACAGGACGACGGGGAGCTGTTTTTT. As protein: CASSSQRGQDDGELFF.

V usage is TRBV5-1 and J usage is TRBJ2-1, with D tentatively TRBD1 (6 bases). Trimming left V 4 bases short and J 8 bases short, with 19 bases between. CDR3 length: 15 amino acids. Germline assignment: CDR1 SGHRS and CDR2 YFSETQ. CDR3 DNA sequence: TGCGCCAGCAGCCCTCCTTCAGGGGCCTCCGATGAGCAGTTCTTC. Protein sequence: CASSPPSGASDEQFF.

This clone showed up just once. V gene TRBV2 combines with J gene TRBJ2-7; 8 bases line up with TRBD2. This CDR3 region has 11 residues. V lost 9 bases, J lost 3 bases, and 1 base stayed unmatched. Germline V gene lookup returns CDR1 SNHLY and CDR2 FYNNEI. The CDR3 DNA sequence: TGTGCCAGTAGCGGGGTCTACGAGCAGTACTTC. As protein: CASSGVYEQYF.

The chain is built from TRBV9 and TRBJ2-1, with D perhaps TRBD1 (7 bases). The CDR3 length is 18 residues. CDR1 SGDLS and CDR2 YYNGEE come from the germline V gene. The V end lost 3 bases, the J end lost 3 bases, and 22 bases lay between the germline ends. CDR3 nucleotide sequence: TGTGCCAGCAGCGGCCGGGGACTCTCCACAGGGGACTACAATGAGCAGTTCTTC. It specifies CASSGRGLSTGDYNEQFF. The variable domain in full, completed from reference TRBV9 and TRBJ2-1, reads DSGVTQTPKHLITATGQRVTLRCSPRSGDLSVYWYQQSLDQGLQFLIQYYNGEERAKGNILERFSAQQFPDLHSELNLSSLELGDSALYFCASSGRGLSTGDYNEQFFGPGTRLTVL.

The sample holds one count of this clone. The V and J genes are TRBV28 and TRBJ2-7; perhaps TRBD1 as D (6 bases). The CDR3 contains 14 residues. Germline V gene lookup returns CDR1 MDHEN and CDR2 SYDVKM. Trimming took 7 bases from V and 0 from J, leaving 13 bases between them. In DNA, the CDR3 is TGTGCCAGCACTTGGACAGCCTCCTCCTACGAGCAGTACTTC. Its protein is CASTWTASSYEQYF. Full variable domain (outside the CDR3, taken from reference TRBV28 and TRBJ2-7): DVKVTQSSRYLVKRTGEKVFLECVQDMDHENMFWYRQDPGLGLRLIYFSYDVKMKEKGDIPEGYSVSREKKERFSLILESASTNQTSMYLCASTWTASSYEQYFGPGTRLTVT.

This CDR3 reads CAISEFPGGYEQYF. The CDR3 region has the DNA TGTGCCATCAGTGAGTTTCCGGGAGGATACGAGCAGTACTTC. This chain joins TRBV10-3 and TRBJ2-7, with 7 bases aligning to TRBD2. V was pared by 1 base and J by 4 bases, with 4 bases of the junction left unmatched. Germline V CDR1 and CDR2: ENHRY, SYGVKD. The CDR3 extends over 14 amino acids.

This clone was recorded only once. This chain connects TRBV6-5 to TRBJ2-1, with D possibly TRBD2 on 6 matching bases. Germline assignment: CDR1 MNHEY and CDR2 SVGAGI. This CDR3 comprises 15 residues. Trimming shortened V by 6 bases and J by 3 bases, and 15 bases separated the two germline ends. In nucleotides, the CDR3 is TGTGCCAGCAGCCTCGCGGGGCCGATCTACAATGAGCAGTTCTTC. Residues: CASSLAGPIYNEQFF.

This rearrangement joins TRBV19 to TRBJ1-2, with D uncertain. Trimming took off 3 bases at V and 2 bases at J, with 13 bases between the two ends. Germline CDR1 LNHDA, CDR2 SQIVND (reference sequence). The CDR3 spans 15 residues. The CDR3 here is CASSIQPANNYGYTF. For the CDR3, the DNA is TGTGCCAGTAGTATTCAGCCAGCGAACAACTATGGCTACACCTTC.

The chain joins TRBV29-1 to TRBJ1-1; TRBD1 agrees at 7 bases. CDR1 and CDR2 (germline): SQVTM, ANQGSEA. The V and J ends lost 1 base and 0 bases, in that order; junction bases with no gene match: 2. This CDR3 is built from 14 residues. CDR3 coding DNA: TGCAGCGTTGAAGTACAGGGGTTGAACACTGAAGCTTTCTTT. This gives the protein CSVEVQGLNTEAFF. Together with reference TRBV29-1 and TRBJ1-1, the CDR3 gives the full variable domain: SAVISQKPSRDICQRGTSLTIQCQVDSQVTMMFWYRQQPGQSLTLIATANQGSEATYESGFVIDKFPISRPNLTFSTLTVSNMSPEDSSIYLCSVEVQGLNTEAFFGQGTRLTVV.

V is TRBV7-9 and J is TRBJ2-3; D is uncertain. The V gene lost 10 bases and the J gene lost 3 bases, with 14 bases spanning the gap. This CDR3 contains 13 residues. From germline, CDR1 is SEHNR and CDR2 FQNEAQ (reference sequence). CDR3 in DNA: TGTGCCACGACGCCCACTACAACAGATACGCAGTATTTT. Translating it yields CATTPTTTDTQYF.

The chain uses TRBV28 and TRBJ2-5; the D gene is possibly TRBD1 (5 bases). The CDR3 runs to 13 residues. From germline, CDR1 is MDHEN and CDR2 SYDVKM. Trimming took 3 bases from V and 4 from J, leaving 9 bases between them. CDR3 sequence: CASSLKGVETQYF. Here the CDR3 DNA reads TGTGCCAGCAGTTTGAAAGGGGTAGAGACCCAGTACTTC.

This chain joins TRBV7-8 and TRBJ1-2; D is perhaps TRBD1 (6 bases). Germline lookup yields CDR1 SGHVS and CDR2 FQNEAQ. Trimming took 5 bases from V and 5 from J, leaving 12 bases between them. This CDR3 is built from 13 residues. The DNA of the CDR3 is TGTGCCAGCAGCCAAGGACAGCTTTATGGCTACACCTTC. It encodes CASSQGQLYGYTF. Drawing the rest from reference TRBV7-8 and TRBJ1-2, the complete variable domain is GAGVSQSPRYKVAKRGQDVALRCDPISGHVSLFWYQQALGQGPEFLTYFQNEAQLDKSGLPSDRFFAERPEGSVSTLKIQRTQQEDSAVYLCASSQGQLYGYTFGSGTRLTVV.

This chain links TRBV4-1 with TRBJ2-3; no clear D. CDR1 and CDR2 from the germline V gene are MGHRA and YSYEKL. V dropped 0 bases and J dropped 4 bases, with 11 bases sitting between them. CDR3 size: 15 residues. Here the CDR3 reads CASSQEEVISDTQYF. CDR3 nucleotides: TGCGCCAGCAGCCAAGAAGAGGTAATATCAGATACGCAGTATTTT.

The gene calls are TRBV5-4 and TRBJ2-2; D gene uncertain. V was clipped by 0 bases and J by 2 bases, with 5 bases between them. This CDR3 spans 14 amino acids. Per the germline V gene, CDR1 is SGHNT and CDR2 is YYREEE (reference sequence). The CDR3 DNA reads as TGTGCCAGCAGCTTGGACAGAAACACCGGGGAGCTGTTTTTT. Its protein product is CASSLDRNTGELFF. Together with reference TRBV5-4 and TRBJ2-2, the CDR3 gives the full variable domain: ETGVTQSPTHLIKTRGQQVTLRCSSQSGHNTVSWYQQALGQGPQFIFQYYREEENGRGNFPPRFSGLQFPNYSSELNVNALELDDSALYLCASSLDRNTGELFFGEGSRLTVL.

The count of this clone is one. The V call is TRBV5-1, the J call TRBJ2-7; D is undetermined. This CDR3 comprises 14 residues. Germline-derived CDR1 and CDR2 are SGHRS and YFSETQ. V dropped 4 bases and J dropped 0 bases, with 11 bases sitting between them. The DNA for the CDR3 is TGCGCCAGCAGCGCGGCGAAGAGCTCCTACGAGCAGTACTTC. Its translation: CASSAAKSSYEQYF.

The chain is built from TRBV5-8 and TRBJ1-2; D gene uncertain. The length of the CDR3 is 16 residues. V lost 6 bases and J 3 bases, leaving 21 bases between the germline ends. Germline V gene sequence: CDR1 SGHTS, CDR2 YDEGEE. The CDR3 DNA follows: TGTGCCAGCACCACTGCGGGTATCGGGGTCGACTATGGCTACACCTTC. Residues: CASTTAGIGVDYGYTF.

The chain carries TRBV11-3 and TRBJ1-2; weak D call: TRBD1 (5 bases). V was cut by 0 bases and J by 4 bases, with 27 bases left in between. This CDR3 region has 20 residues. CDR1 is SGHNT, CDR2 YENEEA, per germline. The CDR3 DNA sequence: TGTGCCAGCAGCTTAGATGGGAAAATGAAGGGGCCCACACATTCCTATGGCTACACCTTC. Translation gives CASSLDGKMKGPTHSYGYTF.

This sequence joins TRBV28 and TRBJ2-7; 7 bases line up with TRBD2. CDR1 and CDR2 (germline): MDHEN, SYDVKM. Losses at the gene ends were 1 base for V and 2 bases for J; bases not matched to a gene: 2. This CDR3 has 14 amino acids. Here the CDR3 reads CASSLSLAAYEQYF. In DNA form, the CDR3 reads TGTGCCAGCAGTTTATCTCTAGCGGCCTACGAGCAGTACTTC.

CDR3 loop: CASSMIVWYEQYF. The CDR3 DNA sequence: TGTGCCAGTAGTATGATAGTCTGGTACGAGCAGTACTTC. The chain uses TRBV19 and TRBJ2-7, with no clear D. Trimming removed 3 bases at V and 4 bases at J, with 10 bases between. This CDR3 has 13 amino acids. Germline CDR1 LNHDA, CDR2 SQIVND (reference sequence).